This T cell receptor (beta chain) was obtained from a study of T cell changes during pregnancy in multiple sclerosis. The germline V gene has CDR1 MGHRA and CDR2 YSYEKL. Deletions cut 0 bases from V and 4 bases from J, with 13 bases between. This CDR3 is 16 amino acids long. Only in-frame clones appear in the TCRdb table, and some are missing; sequencing was by immunoSEQ multiplex PCR. The sample lists more than 70,000 clones; 75% to 95% were seen once. This TCR was recovered from a female donor in good health, enrolled as a control in a pregnancy study. Sequenced here: peripheral blood, sampled after pregnancy. The chain has TRBV4-1 and TRBJ2-1; possible D gene TRBD1, 5 bases. Written as DNA, the CDR3 is TGCGCCAGCAGCCAAGAAGGAACAGGTTATTACAATGAGCAGTTCTTC. Protein product: CASSQEGTGYYNEQFF.